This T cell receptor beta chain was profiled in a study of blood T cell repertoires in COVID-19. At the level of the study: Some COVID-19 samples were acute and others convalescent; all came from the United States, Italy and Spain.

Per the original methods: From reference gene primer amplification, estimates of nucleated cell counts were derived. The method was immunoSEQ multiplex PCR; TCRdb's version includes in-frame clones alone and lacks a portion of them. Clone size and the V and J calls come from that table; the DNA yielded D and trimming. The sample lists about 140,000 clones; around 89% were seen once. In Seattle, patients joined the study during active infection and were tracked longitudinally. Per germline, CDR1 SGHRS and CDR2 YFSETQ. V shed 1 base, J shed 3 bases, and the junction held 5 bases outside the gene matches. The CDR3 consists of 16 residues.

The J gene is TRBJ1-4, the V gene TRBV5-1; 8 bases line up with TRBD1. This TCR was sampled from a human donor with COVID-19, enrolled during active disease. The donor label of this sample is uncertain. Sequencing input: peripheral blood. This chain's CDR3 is CASSLSRGLSNEKLFF. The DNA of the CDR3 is TGCGCCAGCAGCTTGAGCAGGGGGCTTTCTAATGAAAAACTGTTTTTT.